This T cell receptor (beta chain) was sequenced during a study of blood T cell repertoires in COVID-19. Whole-study context: COVID-19 samples, acute and convalescent, were from the United States, Italy and Spain. T cells, B-cell-depleted T cells, or PBMCs provided the cDNA or gDNA that served as material.

Germline V CDR1 and CDR2: LGHNA, YNFKEQ. This CDR3 contains 16 residues. The J segment lost 3 bases and the V segment lost 4 bases, leaving 7 bases of the junction unmatched. Original data processing: Reference gene primer amplification gave nucleated cell count estimates. TCRdb's copy holds only in-frame clones and misses some; the assay was immunoSEQ multiplex PCR. Clone size and the V and J calls come from that table; the DNA yielded D and trimming. The sample contains 60,000 to 80,000 clones, 80% to 95% of which appear only once. The clonotype comes from a human donor in a cohort sampled during active COVID-19. Specimen: peripheral blood. The chain links TRBV4-2 to TRBJ2-1; 9 bases map to TRBD2. The CDR3 protein is CASSRRLAEDYNEQFF. The CDR3 DNA follows: TGTGCCAGCAGCCGGCGACTAGCGGAGGACTACAATGAGCAGTTCTTC.